This T cell receptor beta chain emerged from a study of Tregs in tolerant kidney transplant recipients. Method: immunoSEQ multiplex PCR; TCRdb's copy keeps in-frame clones and lacks some. There are some 62,000 clones in the sample; roughly 98% occur only once, and 0.34% lies in the top ten. The V gene lost 5 bases and the J gene lost 6 bases, with 16 bases spanning the gap. The CDR3 totals 14 residues. CDR1 SGHTA and CDR2 FQGTGA come from the germline V gene. The input for sequencing was Tregs from blood, taken before the transplant. This clonotype was sampled from a human donor who received a combined kidney and bone marrow transplant. The chain has TRBV7-3 and TRBJ1-2, with TRBD1 as a possible D gene (6 bases). This chain's CDR3 is CASSPTEGVDGYTF. DNA for the CDR3: TGTGCCAGCAGCCCGACAGAGGGGGTAGATGGCTACACCTTC.